Listed below are T cell receptor beta chains from one sample, sequenced in a study of blood T cell repertoires in COVID-19. Sequenced by immunoSEQ multiplex PCR; TCRdb stores in-frame clones only, minus some. The table includes 200,000 to 250,000 clones, 87% detected once. Sequenced material: PBMCs or T cells enriched from blood (not recorded which). Receptors were obtained from a man in his thirties or forties who had recovered from COVID-19. The CDR3 runs from the conserved cysteine through the conserved F or W. D genes are given only for firm matches. Expanded clones are given a class, and other clones once, few, many or no size at all.

abundance,d_gene,v_gene,j_gene,CDR3aa,CDR3nt
-,-,TRBV28,TRBJ1-2,CASSLTENYGYTF,TGTGCCAGCAGTTTAACTGAGAACTATGGCTACACCTTC
-,-,TRBV4-1,TRBJ2-7,CASSLGWEDEQYF,TGCGCCAGCAGCCTCGGGTGGGAGGACGAGCAGTACTTC
-,TRBD2,TRBV7-9,TRBJ2-1,CASLLAGHNEQFF,TGTGCCAGCCTCCTAGCGGGTCACAATGAGCAGTTCTTC
-,-,TRBV28,TRBJ2-2,CASIRTVPANTGELFF,TGTGCCAGTATACGCACAGTCCCCGCGAACACCGGGGAGCTGTTTTTT
-,TRBD1,TRBV9,TRBJ2-7,CASNPTGNYEQYF,TGTGCCAGCAACCCGACAGGGAACTACGAGCAGTACTTC
-,-,TRBV18,TRBJ2-2,CASSLDTVTGELFF,TGTGCCAGCTCCCTCGACACTGTCACCGGGGAGCTGTTTTTT
-,TRBD2,TRBV4-1,TRBJ2-3,CASSQDPTSGRASAQYF,TGCGCCAGCAGCCAAGATCCCACTAGCGGGAGGGCCTCGGCGCAGTATTTT
-,-,TRBV5-1,TRBJ1-1,CASSLSGAAEAFF,TGCGCCAGCAGCTTGTCGGGAGCAGCTGAAGCTTTCTTT
once,TRBD1,TRBV5-1,TRBJ2-2,CASSFRNPGGPGELFF,TGCGCCAGCAGCTTCAGGAACCCAGGGGGCCCCGGGGAGCTGTTTTTT
few,-,TRBV24-1,TRBJ2-7,CATSDQGSGGYEQYF,TGTGCCACCAGTGACCAAGGTAGCGGCGGCTACGAGCAGTACTTC
-,-,TRBV5-1,TRBJ2-2,CASSPNSGTGELFF,TGCGCCAGCAGCCCGAATAGCGGAACCGGGGAGCTGTTTTTT
-,TRBD1,TRBV3-1/TRBV3-2,TRBJ1-2,CASSPYTEQGSGYTF,TGTGCCAGCAGTCCTTATACTGAACAGGGGTCAGGCTACACCTTC
once,-,TRBV3-1/TRBV3-2,TRBJ1-3,CASSQVAGNTIYF,TGTGCCAGCAGCCAAGTAGCGGGAAACACCATATATTTT
-,-,TRBV18,TRBJ1-1,CASSQEQSSGEAFF,TGTGCCAGCTCACAAGAACAGTCTTCAGGGGAAGCTTTCTTT
-,TRBD1,TRBV7-2,TRBJ1-5,CASSWGGQEGQPQHF,TGTGCCAGCAGCTGGGGAGGACAGGAGGGTCAGCCCCAGCATTTT
-,-,TRBV27,TRBJ1-5,CASSSRGYSNQPQHF,TGTGCCAGCAGTTCTAGGGGGTATAGCAATCAGCCCCAGCATTTT